These 15 T cell receptor beta chains share one sample of origin, sequenced in a study of breast tumors, draining lymph nodes, adjacent tissues. The lymph nodes were axillary draining lymph nodes from breast cancer patients. TCRdb called the multiplex PCR reads again in MiXCR, with one record for every CDR3 protein. There are 150,000 to 200,000 distinct CDR3 sequences in the sample; 30% to 35% occur only once, and over 3.5% lies in the top ten. The sample consisted of axillary lymph node tissue. Receptors were obtained from a female donor with breast cancer. Some clones in this sample may be carry-over from other donors' samples.

The chain is built from TRBV12-5 and TRBJ2-1, with D possibly matching TRBD1 (6 bases). CDR1 is LGHNT and CDR2 is FRNRAP in the germline V gene. Trimming took off 1 base at V and 6 bases at J, with 10 bases between the two ends. The CDR3 has 14 amino acids. The CDR3 spells CASGLAGQTNEQFF. CDR3 DNA: TGTGCTAGTGGTTTGGCCGGACAGACCAATGAGCAGTTCTTC.

The chain links TRBV6-5 to TRBJ2-5, with 10 bases lining up with TRBD2. There are 16 residues in the CDR3. Germline-derived CDR1 and CDR2 are MNHEY and SVGAGI. After removal of 5 bases from V and 7 bases from J, the junction contained 13 bases not matched to a gene. CDR3 in DNA: TGTGCCAGCAGTCCCCGGGCTAGCGGGAGCCCTGGGACCCAGTACTTC. This codes for CASSPRASGSPGTQYF.

Many counts were recorded for this clonotype. J is TRBJ1-4 and V is TRBV2, with D uncertain. CDR1 SNHLY and CDR2 FYNNEI come from the germline V gene. The CDR3 consists of 12 residues. Trimming cost V 4 bases and J 7 bases, with 7 bases left between them. CDR3 protein: CASSGRAEKLFF. Written as DNA, the CDR3 is TGTGCCAGCAGTGGGCGGGCTGAAAAACTGTTTTTT.

This clonotype was picked up a small number of times. The chain is built from TRBV4-1 and TRBJ1-2; D not certain. CDR3 length: 17 amino acids. V was pared by 4 bases and J by 1 base, with 19 bases between. Germline CDR1 is MGHRA and CDR2 is YSYEKL. Here the CDR3 DNA reads TGCGCCAGCAGCCGTCCCGGGCCTGAAGTTTTTAACTATGGCTACACCTTC. Translating it yields CASSRPGPEVFNYGYTF.

This clonotype was counted at least ten times. The CDR3 nucleotides are TGTGCCAGCAGCCTCAGAGCGGGGGAAAATGAGCAGTTCTTC. This encodes CASSLRAGENEQFF. This sequence joins TRBV9 and TRBJ2-1; 8 positions agree with TRBD2. In germline, CDR1 is SGDLS, CDR2 YYNGEE. J lost 7 bases, V lost 4 bases, and 7 bases had no gene match. The CDR3 has 14 amino acids. The full variable domain, in which reference TRBV9 and TRBJ2-1 provide the parts outside the CDR3, is DSGVTQTPKHLITATGQRVTLRCSPRSGDLSVYWYQQSLDQGLQFLIQYYNGEERAKGNILERFSAQQFPDLHSELNLSSLELGDSALYFCASSLRAGENEQFFGPGTRLTVL.

This clonotype was observed a few times. Given the absence of the conserved phenylalanine or tryptophan at the CDR3 end, a read error is likely. The chain employs TRBV19 and TRBJ1-2; the D gene is possibly TRBD1 (6 bases). The CDR3 extends over 16 amino acids. V dropped 10 bases and J dropped 6 bases, with 27 bases sitting between them. CDR1 LNHDA and CDR2 SQIVND come from the germline V gene (reference sequence). CDR3 sequence (DNA): TGTGCCACTCGATCTTTAGAAGGAGGGGGTACTGATGGCTACACCTCC. Translating it yields CATRSLEGGGTDGYTS.

This clonotype occurred many times. The rearrangement joins TRBV14 to TRBJ2-7; TRBD2 might be the D (6 bases). This CDR3 has 14 amino acids. Germline-derived CDR1 and CDR2 are SGHDN and FVKESK. The germline V and J ends were trimmed by 0 bases and 6 bases, with 12 bases remaining between them. CDR3 sequence (DNA): TGTGCCAGCAGCCAAGATCTTGGAGGGATCGAGCAGTACTTC. This gives the protein CASSQDLGGIEQYF. Combining the CDR3 with reference TRBV14 and TRBJ2-7 gives the whole variable domain EAGVTQFPSHSVIEKGQTVTLRCDPISGHDNLYWYRRVMGKEIKFLLHFVKESKQDESGMPNNRFLAERTGGTYSTLKVQPAELEDSGVYFCASSQDLGGIEQYFGPGTRLTVT.

Details on this clonotype: With a much larger clone just one base away, this may be a read error. V usage is TRBV6-1 and J usage is TRBJ1-3; 8 positions match TRBD1. Germline CDR1 and CDR2: MNHNS and SASEGT. The V and J ends lost 7 bases and 2 bases, in that order; junction bases with no gene match: 7. This CDR3 region has 15 residues. The CDR3 region is CASIGGQATGNTIYF. In nucleotides, the CDR3 is TGTGCCAGCATTGGGGGACAGGCCACTGGAAACACCATATATTTT.

This clonotype was seen ten or more times. The genes are TRBV7-3 and TRBJ1-6, with D unresolved. Germline values: CDR1 SGHTA, CDR2 FQGTGA. Trimming removed 5 bases at V and 12 bases at J, with 14 bases between. CDR3 length: 13 amino acids. The CDR3 protein is CASSTAAGLPLHF. The CDR3 DNA is TGTGCCAGCAGCACAGCCGCAGGCCTACCCCTCCACTTT.

This clonotype appeared many times. The chain links TRBV19 to TRBJ2-2; a possible D gene is TRBD2 (7 bases). Germline V CDR1 and CDR2: LNHDA, SQIVND (reference sequence). With 6 bases removed from V and 5 bases from J, the gap between germline ends came to 13 bases. This CDR3 is 14 amino acids long. The CDR3 DNA reads TGTGCCAGTAGGGGGGGGCGGAGGACCGGGGAGCTGTTTTTT. This encodes CASRGGRRTGELFF.

This clonotype has at least ten counts. The V gene is TRBV7-9, the J gene TRBJ1-2, with D unclear. This CDR3 is 14 amino acids long. Germline-derived CDR1 and CDR2 are SEHNR and FQNEAQ (reference sequence). V dropped 2 bases and J dropped 1 base, with 8 bases sitting between them. The CDR3: CASSLIDGNYGYTF. The CDR3 DNA sequence: TGTGCCAGCAGCTTAATTGACGGTAACTATGGCTACACCTTC.

This clonotype was seen ten or more times. The genes are TRBV7-3 and TRBJ2-7; perhaps TRBD2 as D (6 bases). CDR1 is SGHTA, CDR2 FQGTGA, per germline. V lost 3 bases and J 2 bases, leaving 14 bases between the germline ends. The CDR3 contains 15 residues. The CDR3 protein is CASSFGTRGPYEQYF. The CDR3 DNA reads as TGTGCCAGCAGCTTTGGGACTCGGGGCCCCTACGAGCAGTACTTC.

In the case of this clonotype: Since no conserved phenylalanine or tryptophan closes the CDR3, a read error is the likely cause. The CDR3, as DNA: TGTGCCAGCAGTGAAAGACCAGCGGGAGCTATTACTAGCACAGATACGCAGTATCTT. This sequence encodes CASSERPAGAITSTDTQYL. J is TRBJ2-3 and V is TRBV2; 8 bases line up with TRBD2. This CDR3 is 19 amino acids long. CDR1 and CDR2 (germline): SNHLY, FYNNEI. V dropped 2 bases and J dropped 0; count of bases not matched to a gene: 13.

At least ten counts were recorded for this clonotype. The J gene is TRBJ2-5, the V gene TRBV12-3 or TRBV12-4; tentatively, D is TRBD1 (5 bases). This CDR3 has 15 amino acids. V dropped 4 bases and J dropped 1 base, with 13 bases sitting between them. CDR3 in DNA: TGTGCCAGCAGTTCTTCTGTGGACATCCAAGAGACCCAGTACTTC. It yields the protein CASSSSVDIQETQYF.

This clonotype was seen just once. A much larger clone lies a single base off, so this may be a read error. The chain is built from TRBV7-8 and TRBJ2-1; tentatively, D is TRBD2 (5 bases). CDR1 and CDR2 from the germline V gene are SGHVS and FQNEAQ. The CDR3 sequence is 15 residues long. CDR3 amino acids: CASSFGLADYNERFF. The CDR3 nucleotides are TGTGCCAGCAGCTTCGGGCTAGCAGATTACAATGAGCGGTTCTTC.